Sequencing of this TCR beta chain was carried out in a study of control samples from healthy donors and cancer patients. The CDR3 has 13 amino acids. CDR1 is SGHRS and CDR2 is YFSETQ in the germline V gene. V shed 4 bases, J shed 6 bases, and the junction held 5 bases outside the gene matches. This clone showed up just once. Clones were sequenced by immunoSEQ multiplex PCR, and TCRdb holds only the in-frame ones, with some missing. This table has around 150,000 clones, around 94% appearing once. The sample consisted of PBMCs. The chain combines TRBV5-1 with TRBJ2-3, with 7 bases fitting TRBD2. The source of this sequence is a man aged 60 to 75 with colorectal cancer. The CDR3 DNA sequence: TGCGCCAGCAGCGACGGGACTACCGATACGCAGTATTTT. It encodes CASSDGTTDTQYF.